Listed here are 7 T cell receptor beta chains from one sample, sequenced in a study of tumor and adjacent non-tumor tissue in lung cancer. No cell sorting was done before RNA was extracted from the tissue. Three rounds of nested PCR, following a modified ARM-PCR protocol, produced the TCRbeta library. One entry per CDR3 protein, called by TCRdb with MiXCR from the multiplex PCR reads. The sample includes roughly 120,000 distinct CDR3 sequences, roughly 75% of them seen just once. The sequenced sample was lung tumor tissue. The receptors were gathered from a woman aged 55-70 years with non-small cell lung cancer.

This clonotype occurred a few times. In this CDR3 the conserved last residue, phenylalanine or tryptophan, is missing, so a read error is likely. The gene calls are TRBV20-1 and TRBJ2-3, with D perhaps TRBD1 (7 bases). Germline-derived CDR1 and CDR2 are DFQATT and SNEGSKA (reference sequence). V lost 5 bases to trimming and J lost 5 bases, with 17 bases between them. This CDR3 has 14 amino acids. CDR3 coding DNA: TGCAGTGCTTGGGACAGAGCGGAGGGAGATACGCAGTATTTG. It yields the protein CSAWDRAEGDTQYL.

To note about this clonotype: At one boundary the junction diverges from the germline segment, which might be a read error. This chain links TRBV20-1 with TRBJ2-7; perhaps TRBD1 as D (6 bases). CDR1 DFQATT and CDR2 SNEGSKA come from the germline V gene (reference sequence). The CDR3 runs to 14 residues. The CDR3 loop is CNALGDTGTHEQYF. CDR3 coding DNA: TGCAATGCTTTAGGGGACACGGGGACCCACGAGCAGTACTTC.

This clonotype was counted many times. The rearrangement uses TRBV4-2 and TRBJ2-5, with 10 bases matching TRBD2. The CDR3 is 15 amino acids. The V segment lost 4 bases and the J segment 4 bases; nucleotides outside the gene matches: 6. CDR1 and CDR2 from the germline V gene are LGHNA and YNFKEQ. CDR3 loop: CASSPLAGAAETQYF. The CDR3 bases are TGTGCCAGCAGCCCGCTAGCGGGGGCCGCAGAGACCCAGTACTTC.

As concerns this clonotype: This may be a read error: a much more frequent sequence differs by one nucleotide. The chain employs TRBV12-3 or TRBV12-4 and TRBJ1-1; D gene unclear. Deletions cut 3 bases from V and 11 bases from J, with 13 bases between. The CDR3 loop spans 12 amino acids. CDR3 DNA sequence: TGTGCCAGCAGTTTTCTGGGGTTAGGCGCTTTCTTT. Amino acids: CASSFLGLGAFF.

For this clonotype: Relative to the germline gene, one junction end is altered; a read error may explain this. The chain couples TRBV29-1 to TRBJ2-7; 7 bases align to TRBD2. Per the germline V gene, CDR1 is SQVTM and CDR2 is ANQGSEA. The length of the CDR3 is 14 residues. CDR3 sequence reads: CIVILAEKSNEQYF. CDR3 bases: TGTATCGTTATTCTAGCGGAGAAAAGCAACGAGCAGTACTTC.

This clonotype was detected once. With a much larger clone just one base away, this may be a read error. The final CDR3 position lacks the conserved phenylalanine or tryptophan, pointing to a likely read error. CDR3 bases: TGCAGTGCTAATATAGATATCAGGAATGAGCAGTTCTCC. This gives the protein CSANIDIRNEQFS. This chain connects TRBV20-1 to TRBJ2-1, with D hard to call. Germline V lookup: CDR1 DFQATT, CDR2 SNEGSKA (reference sequence). The germline V and J ends were trimmed by 4 bases and 7 bases, with 14 bases remaining between them. CDR3 length equals 13 residues.

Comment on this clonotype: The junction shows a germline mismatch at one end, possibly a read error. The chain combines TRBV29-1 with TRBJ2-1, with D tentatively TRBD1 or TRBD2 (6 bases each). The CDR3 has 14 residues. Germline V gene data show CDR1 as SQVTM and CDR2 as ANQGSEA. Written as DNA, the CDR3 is TGCAGTGTTGGAGGGTTTAGGGGGGTTTATGAGCAGTTCTTC. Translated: CSVGGFRGVYEQFF.